These T cell receptor beta chains were read from a single sample in a study of blood T cell repertoires in COVID-19. The repertoire was sequenced with immunoSEQ multiplex PCR; TCRdb's copy has only in-frame clones and lacks some. This sample has roughly 300,000 clones, with 85% to 90% found just once. Sample: PBMCs or T cells enriched from blood (not recorded which). These receptors were obtained from a man aged 25-40 years who had recovered from COVID-19. Each CDR3 is given with its conserved first and last residue. Each record gives: D gene, clone size, J gene, V gene, CDR3 DNA, CDR3 protein. D genes are given only for firm matches. A clone size is listed for some rows: how often the clone was seen (once, few, many), or a class if it is expanded.

d_call: .
clone_size: .
j_call: TRBJ2-5
v_call: TRBV7-2
cdr3_nt: TGTGCCAGCAGCCTAGGGGGAGGGGAGGTAGAGACCCAGTACTTC
cdr3_aa: CASSLGGGEVETQYF

d_call: .
clone_size: .
j_call: TRBJ2-7
v_call: TRBV5-1
cdr3_nt: TGCGCCAGCAGCTTGGAAGTGGCCAGCTACGAGCAGTACTTC
cdr3_aa: CASSLEVASYEQYF

d_call: TRBD1
clone_size: .
j_call: TRBJ1-2
v_call: TRBV9
cdr3_nt: TGTGCCAGCAGCCCGGGACAGGGAGGGTATGGCTACACCTTC
cdr3_aa: CASSPGQGGYGYTF

d_call: .
clone_size: .
j_call: TRBJ2-1
v_call: TRBV9
cdr3_nt: TGTGCCAGCAGCGTAGGAAGAGGATCGGGTGACAATGAGCAGTTCTTC
cdr3_aa: CASSVGRGSGDNEQFF

d_call: .
clone_size: .
j_call: TRBJ1-3
v_call: TRBV10-1
cdr3_nt: TGCGCCAGCAGTGAGTCTTCGGGCTCTGGAAACACCATATATTTT
cdr3_aa: CASSESSGSGNTIYF

d_call: .
clone_size: .
j_call: TRBJ2-7
v_call: TRBV10-3
cdr3_nt: TGTGCCATCAGCCCCCACGAGTACGAGCAGTACTTC
cdr3_aa: CAISPHEYEQYF

d_call: .
clone_size: .
j_call: TRBJ1-1
v_call: TRBV27
cdr3_nt: TGTGCCAGCACCCGCCAGGGGAACACTGAAGCTTTCTTT
cdr3_aa: CASTRQGNTEAFF

d_call: .
clone_size: .
j_call: TRBJ1-3
v_call: TRBV5-8
cdr3_nt: TGTGCCAGCAGCTTGTCGGGGGGATCTGGAAACACCATATATTTT
cdr3_aa: CASSLSGGSGNTIYF

d_call: .
clone_size: once
j_call: TRBJ1-4
v_call: TRBV7-9
cdr3_nt: TGTGCCAGCAGCTTAGCGGCAGGGGAGGAAAAACTGTTTTTT
cdr3_aa: CASSLAAGEEKLFF

d_call: TRBD1
clone_size: .
j_call: TRBJ2-7
v_call: TRBV5-5
cdr3_nt: TGTGCCAGCAGCCTAAATAGGCAGACAGGGCACCTGATCGAGCAGTACTTC
cdr3_aa: CASSLNRQTGHLIEQYF

d_call: .
clone_size: .
j_call: TRBJ2-7
v_call: TRBV18
cdr3_nt: TGTGCCAGCTCACCAAGGGGTTCAGTCTTC
cdr3_aa: CASSPRGSVF

d_call: TRBD2
clone_size: .
j_call: TRBJ2-1
v_call: TRBV15
cdr3_nt: TGTGCCACTGGGACTAGCGGGGGAGTCGAGATCTTC
cdr3_aa: CATGTSGGVEIF

d_call: TRBD1
clone_size: .
j_call: TRBJ1-2
v_call: TRBV30
cdr3_nt: TGTGCCTGGAGCGAACAGGGGGCGAGTGACTATGGCTACACCTTC
cdr3_aa: CAWSEQGASDYGYTF

d_call: TRBD1
clone_size: .
j_call: TRBJ1-2
v_call: TRBV12-5
cdr3_nt: TGTGCTAGTGGTTTGGTAACGGGACAGGGAGGTTATGGCTACACCTTC
cdr3_aa: CASGLVTGQGGYGYTF

d_call: TRBD1
clone_size: .
j_call: TRBJ2-7
v_call: TRBV27
cdr3_nt: TGTGCCAGCAGTTCACCGGGACAGGGGGTCCACGAGCAGTACTTC
cdr3_aa: CASSSPGQGVHEQYF